In this sample, the clone carrying this TCR beta chain turned up a few times. No antigen is known for it. This entry belongs to a study of T cells in localized non-small cell lung cancer. Clones were sequenced by immunoSEQ multiplex PCR, and TCRdb holds only the in-frame ones, with some missing. Among fewer than 1,500 clones listed, over 30% were seen once. General study points: For the top 100 tumor clones, a median roughly 56 also appeared in adjacent lung. Adjacent uninvolved lung tissue had the highest T cell clonality, exceeding tumor. Increased T cell density in blood showed an association with longer overall survival.

V shed 4 bases and J 4 bases; nucleotides not matched to a gene: 8. Germline V gene data show CDR1 as SGHNT and CDR2 as YENEEA. The CDR3 is made up of 16 amino acids. The TCR originated in a male donor older than 55 with stage II squamous cell lung carcinoma. The sample in question was lung tumor tissue, obtained before any cancer treatment. The chain is built from TRBV11-3 and TRBJ2-1; TRBD2 matches 9 bases. The CDR3 protein is CASSSLSSGIYNEQFF. CDR3 nucleotide sequence: TGTGCCAGCAGCTCGCTATCTAGCGGGATTTACAATGAGCAGTTCTTC.